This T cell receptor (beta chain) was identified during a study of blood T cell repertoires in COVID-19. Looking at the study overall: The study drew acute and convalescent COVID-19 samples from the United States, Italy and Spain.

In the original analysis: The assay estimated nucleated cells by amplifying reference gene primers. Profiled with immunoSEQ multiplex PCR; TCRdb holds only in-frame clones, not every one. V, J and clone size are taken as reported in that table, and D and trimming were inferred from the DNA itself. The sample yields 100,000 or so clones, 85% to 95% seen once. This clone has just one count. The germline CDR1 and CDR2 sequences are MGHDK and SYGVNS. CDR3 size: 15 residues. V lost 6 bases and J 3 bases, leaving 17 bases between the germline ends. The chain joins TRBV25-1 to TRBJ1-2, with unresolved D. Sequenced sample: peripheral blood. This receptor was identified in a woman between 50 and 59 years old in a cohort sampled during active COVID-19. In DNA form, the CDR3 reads TGTGCCAGCAGCCCTCTGACGGGGTGGGACTATGGCTACACCTTC. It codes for CASSPLTGWDYGYTF.